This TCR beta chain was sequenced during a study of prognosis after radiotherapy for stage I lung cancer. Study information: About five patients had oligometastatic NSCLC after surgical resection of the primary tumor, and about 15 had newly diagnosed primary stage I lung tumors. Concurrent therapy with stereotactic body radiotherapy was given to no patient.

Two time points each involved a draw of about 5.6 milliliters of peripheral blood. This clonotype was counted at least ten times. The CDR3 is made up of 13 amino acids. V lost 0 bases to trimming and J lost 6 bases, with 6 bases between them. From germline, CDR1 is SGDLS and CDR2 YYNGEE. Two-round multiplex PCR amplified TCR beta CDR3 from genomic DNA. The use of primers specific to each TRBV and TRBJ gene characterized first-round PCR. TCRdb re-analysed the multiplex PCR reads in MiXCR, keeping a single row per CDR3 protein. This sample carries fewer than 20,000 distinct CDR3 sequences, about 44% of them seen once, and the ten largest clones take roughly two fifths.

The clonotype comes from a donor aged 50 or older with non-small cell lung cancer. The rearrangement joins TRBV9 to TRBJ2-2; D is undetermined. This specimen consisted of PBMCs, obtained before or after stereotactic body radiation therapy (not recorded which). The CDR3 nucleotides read TGTGCCAGCAGCGTAGGGGGATCCGGGGAGCTGTTTTTT. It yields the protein CASSVGGSGELFF. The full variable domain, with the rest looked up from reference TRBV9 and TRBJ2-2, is DSGVTQTPKHLITATGQRVTLRCSPRSGDLSVYWYQQSLDQGLQFLIQYYNGEERAKGNILERFSAQQFPDLHSELNLSSLELGDSALYFCASSVGGSGELFFGEGSRLTVL.